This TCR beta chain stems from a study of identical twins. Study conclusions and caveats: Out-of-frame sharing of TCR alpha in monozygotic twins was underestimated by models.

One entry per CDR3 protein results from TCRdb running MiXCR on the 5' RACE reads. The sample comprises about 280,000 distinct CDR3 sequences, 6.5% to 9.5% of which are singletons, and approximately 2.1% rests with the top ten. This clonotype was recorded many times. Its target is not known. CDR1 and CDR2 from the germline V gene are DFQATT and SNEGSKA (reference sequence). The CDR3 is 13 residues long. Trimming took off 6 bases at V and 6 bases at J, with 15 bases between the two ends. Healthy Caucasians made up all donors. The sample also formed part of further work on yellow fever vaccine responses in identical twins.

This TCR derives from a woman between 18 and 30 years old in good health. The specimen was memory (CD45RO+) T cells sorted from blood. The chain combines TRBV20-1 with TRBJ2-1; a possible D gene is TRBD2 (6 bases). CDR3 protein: CSAPRGAINEQFF. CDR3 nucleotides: TGCAGTGCGCCGCGGGGAGCGATCAATGAGCAGTTCTTC.